Below, one T cell receptor beta chain is given with its context. Its antigen is not known. The entry originates in a study of monozygotic twins with inflammatory bowel disease. Study-level points and caveats: Varied immunosuppressive treatments among patients may have increased repertoire variability.

Germline CDR1 MGHRA, CDR2 YSYEKL. The CDR3 length is 16 residues. For every TCR library, about 4,000 ng of total RNA was used. The template switching step added UMIs that contained a 6-nucleotide sample barcode. With the 5' RACE reads reprocessed, TCRdb shows one record per CDR3 protein and no DNA. Reported are more than 300,000 distinct CDR3 sequences; the ten largest clones contain 5% to 6%. This clonotype originated in a human donor with ulcerative colitis or Crohn's disease, or a healthy co-twin of an affected twin (not recorded which). Sample: blood. V and J are TRBV4-1 and TRBJ1-5; TCRdb's D call, TRBD1, is unchecked because there is no DNA. The chain's CDR3 is CASSQGYGQSNQPQHF.